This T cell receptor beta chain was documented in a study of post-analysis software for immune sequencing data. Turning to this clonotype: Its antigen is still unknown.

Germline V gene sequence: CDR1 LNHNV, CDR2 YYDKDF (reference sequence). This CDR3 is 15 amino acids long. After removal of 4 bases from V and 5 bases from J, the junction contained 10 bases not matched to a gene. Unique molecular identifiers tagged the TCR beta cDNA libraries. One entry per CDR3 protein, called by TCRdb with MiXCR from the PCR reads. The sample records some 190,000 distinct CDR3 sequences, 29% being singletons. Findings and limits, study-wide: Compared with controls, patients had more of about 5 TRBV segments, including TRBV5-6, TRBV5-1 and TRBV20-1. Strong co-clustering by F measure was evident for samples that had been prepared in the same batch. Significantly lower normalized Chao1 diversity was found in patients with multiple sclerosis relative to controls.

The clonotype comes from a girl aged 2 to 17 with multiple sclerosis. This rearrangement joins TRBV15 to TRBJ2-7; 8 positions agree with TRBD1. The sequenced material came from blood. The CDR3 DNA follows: TGTGCCACCAGCAACCCCCCAGGGGGCCGGAACGAGCAGTACTTC. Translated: CATSNPPGGRNEQYF.